The clone carrying this TCR beta chain was counted a single time. Repertoires were generated with immunoSEQ multiplex PCR, while TCRdb's copy carries only in-frame clones and drops some. The sample includes 2 million to 2.5 million clones, around 90% of them seen just once. These data come from a study of shared clonotypes between healthy human individuals. Between the trimmed V and J ends, which lost 1 base and 3 bases, there was a span of 7 bases. This CDR3 contains 13 residues. Per germline, CDR1 SEHNR and CDR2 FQNEAQ (reference sequence). Sequencing was carried out using naive CD4+ T cells from PBMCs. Subset in this sample: CD45RA+ positively selected. The rearrangement links TRBV7-9 to TRBJ2-7, with a weak D call TRBD1 (5 bases). This TCR derives from a man aged 18 to 29 in good health. Some clones in this sample may be carry-over from other donors' samples. CDR3 in DNA: TGTGCCAGCAGCTTAGACAGGTTCTACGAGCAGTACTTC. Protein sequence: CASSLDRFYEQYF.